This T cell receptor (beta chain) was documented in a study of T cell responses to AZD1222 COVID-19 vaccine. Findings and limits, study-wide: An increase in Spike-specific TCR breadth and depth was observed after two AZD1222 doses. There were repertoire samples only from the period after the peak T cell response. There were mostly white British donors and more females than males, and clonal diversity was possibly underestimated.

As concerns this clone: The target antigen is unknown.

The method was immunoSEQ multiplex PCR; TCRdb's version includes in-frame clones alone and lacks a portion of them. The data contain about 84,000 clones, roughly 89% of them singletons. The TCR sequence derives from an adult who received the AZD1222 COVID-19 vaccine. The specimen comprised peripheral blood, sampled 28 days after the second AZD1222 dose.

The CDR3: CASSPLGGYSNQPQHF. The CDR3, as DNA: TGTGCCAGCAGCCCCCTTGGGGGATATAGCAATCAGCCCCAGCATTTT. V gene TRBV2 combines with J gene TRBJ1-5; TRBD1 is a possible D gene (5 bases). The CDR3 consists of 16 residues. Trimming took off 6 bases at V and 0 bases at J, with 15 bases between the two ends. The germline V gene has CDR1 SNHLY and CDR2 FYNNEI.